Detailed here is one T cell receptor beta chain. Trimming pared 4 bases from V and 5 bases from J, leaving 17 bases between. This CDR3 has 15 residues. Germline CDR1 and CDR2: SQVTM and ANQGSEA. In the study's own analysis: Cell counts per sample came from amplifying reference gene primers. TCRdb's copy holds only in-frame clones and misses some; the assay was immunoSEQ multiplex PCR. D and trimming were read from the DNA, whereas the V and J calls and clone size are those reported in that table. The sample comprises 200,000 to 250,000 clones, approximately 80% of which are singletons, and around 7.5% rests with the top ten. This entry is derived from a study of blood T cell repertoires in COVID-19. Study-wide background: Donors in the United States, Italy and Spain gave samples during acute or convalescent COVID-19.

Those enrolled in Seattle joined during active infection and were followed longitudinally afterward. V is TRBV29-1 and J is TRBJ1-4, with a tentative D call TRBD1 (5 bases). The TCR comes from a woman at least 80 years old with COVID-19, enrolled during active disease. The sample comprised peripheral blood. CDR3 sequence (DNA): TGCAGCGTTGCCCCCCGCGGGGGTGAGAATGAAAAACTGTTTTTT. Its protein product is CSVAPRGGENEKLFF.